Listed here are 26 T cell receptor beta chains from one sample, sequenced in a study of OX40 agonist ivuxolimab in advanced cancers. Sequencing was performed with immunoSEQ multiplex PCR; in TCRdb, only in-frame clones are kept and a portion is missing. The table shows 30,000 or so clones, with approximately 91% occurring only once. The sample here was CD4+ or CD8+ T cells sorted from blood, taken in a trial of the OX40 agonist ivuxolimab. The receptors come from an adult with an advanced solid tumor such as melanoma, head and neck, liver or kidney cancer.

V is TRBV27 and J is TRBJ2-7, with 7 bases identical to TRBD2. The CDR3 length is 14 residues. The germline V gene encodes CDR1 MNHEY and CDR2 SMNVEV (reference sequence). V was pared by 6 bases and J by 0 bases, with 5 bases of the junction left unmatched. CDR3 nucleotide sequence: TGTGCCAGCAGCGGACTAGTTAGCTCCTACGAGCAGTACTTC. Translation gives CASSGLVSSYEQYF.

The rearrangement joins TRBV7-6 to TRBJ1-4, with unresolved D. V lost 1 base to trimming and J lost 6 bases, with 6 bases between them. Germline loops: CDR1 SGHVS, CDR2 FNYEAQ. The CDR3 length is 13 residues. In DNA form, the CDR3 reads TGTGCCAGCAGCTTAGGGACGGATGAAAAACTGTTTTTT. Translating it yields CASSLGTDEKLFF.

The chain couples TRBV9 to TRBJ2-5, with unresolved D. The J call may be mistaken, given a closer DNA end match to TRBJ2-7. This CDR3 has 13 residues. Germline loops: CDR1 SGDLS, CDR2 YYNGEE. The CDR3, as DNA: TGTGCCAGCAGCGCCCGTCTACTGGACGAGCAGTACTTC. Protein sequence: CASSARLLDEQYF.

The genes are TRBV4-1 and TRBJ2-3, with 8 positions matching TRBD2. The CDR3 totals 18 residues. Germline V gene sequence: CDR1 MGHRA, CDR2 YSYEKL. The V gene end was trimmed by 2 bases and the J gene end by 2 bases; junction bases not matched to a gene: 12. The DNA for the CDR3 is TGCGCCAGCAGCCAAAGCCCCGGGGTAGCGGGGTACACAGATACGCAGTATTTT. Translation gives CASSQSPGVAGYTDTQYF.

The V call is TRBV11-2, the J call TRBJ2-5, with 10 bases that match TRBD2. Germline V gene lookup returns CDR1 SGHAT and CDR2 FQNNGV. J lost 0 bases, V lost 0 bases, and 7 bases had no gene match. The CDR3 runs 18 residues. Written as DNA, the CDR3 is TGTGCCAGCAGCTTAGATTCAGAACTAGCGGGGTACCAAGAGACCCAGTACTTC. Its protein is CASSLDSELAGYQETQYF.

This clone was counted only a few times. The V call is TRBV6-6, the J call TRBJ2-7; 7 bases agree with TRBD2. Trimming took 5 bases from V and 0 from J; bases not matched to a gene: 4. Germline values: CDR1 MNHNY, CDR2 SVGAGI (reference sequence). CDR3 length: 14 residues. CDR3 protein: CASSQAGDSYEQYF. The CDR3 DNA reads TGTGCCAGCAGTCAGGCGGGGGACTCCTACGAGCAGTACTTC.

This chain uses TRBV19 with TRBJ2-1; maybe TRBD2 (7 bases). Trimming took off 0 bases at V and 4 bases at J, with 16 bases between the two ends. Germline assignment: CDR1 LNHDA and CDR2 SQIVND (reference sequence). This CDR3 is built from 17 residues. This CDR3 reads CASSIDRAAGAYNEQFF. Written as DNA, the CDR3 is TGTGCCAGTAGTATAGATCGGGCGGCGGGGGCTTACAATGAGCAGTTCTTC.

The chain employs TRBV18 and TRBJ2-7; no definite D call. The CDR3 spans 12 residues. Germline V gives CDR1 KGHSH, CDR2 LQKENI. Trimming removed 2 bases from V and 5 bases from J, with 7 bases in between. CDR3 nucleotide sequence: TGTGCCAGCTCACCAGTAGGGAACGAGCAGTACTTC. Translation: CASSPVGNEQYF.

The chain links TRBV6-5 to TRBJ2-3, with TRBD2 as a possible D gene (5 bases). Germline loops: CDR1 MNHEY, CDR2 SVGAGI. The germline V and J ends were trimmed by 5 bases and 4 bases, with 13 bases remaining between them. There are 14 residues in the CDR3. CDR3 in DNA: TGTGCCAGCAGTCTCGGACCGGAGGCAGATACGCAGTATTTT. It yields the protein CASSLGPEADTQYF.

This chain joins TRBV19 and TRBJ2-1; TRBD2 matches 9 bases. V shed 3 bases, J shed 0 bases, and the junction held 3 bases outside the gene matches. The V gene's germline CDR1 is LNHDA and CDR2 SQIVND (reference sequence). The CDR3 is 16 residues long. The CDR3 reads CASSMLAGASYNEQFF. The CDR3 nucleotides are TGTGCCAGTAGTATGTTAGCGGGGGCCTCCTACAATGAGCAGTTCTTC.

The chain links TRBV2 to TRBJ1-2; 8 nucleotides agree with TRBD1. J lost 3 bases, V lost 7 bases, and 4 bases had no gene match. Germline-derived CDR1 and CDR2 are SNHLY and FYNNEI. The CDR3 extends over 13 amino acids. CDR3 protein: CASIGGQDYGYTF. The CDR3 coding sequence is TGTGCCAGCATAGGGGGACAGGACTATGGCTACACCTTC.

V is TRBV9 and J is TRBJ1-6, with D possibly TRBD1 on 6 matching bases. The length of the CDR3 is 13 residues. Trimming pared 4 bases from V and 8 bases from J, leaving 10 bases between. Germline-derived CDR1 and CDR2 are SGDLS and YYNGEE. This CDR3 is CASSPRTDSPLHF. The CDR3 bases are TGTGCCAGCAGCCCCCGGACAGATTCACCCCTCCACTTT.

The J gene is TRBJ2-1, the V gene TRBV7-3; D possibly corresponds to TRBD1 (5 bases). In germline, CDR1 is SGHTA, CDR2 FQGTGA. V was pared by 2 bases and J by 2 bases, with 10 bases between. The CDR3 is 15 residues long. The DNA of the CDR3 is TGTGCCAGCAGCTTATACAGGACAACCTACAATGAGCAGTTCTTC. It encodes CASSLYRTTYNEQFF.

The rearrangement joins TRBV4-3 to TRBJ2-3, with 7 bases that match TRBD2. The CDR3 consists of 11 residues. Losses at the gene ends were 8 bases for V and 5 bases for J; bases not matched to a gene: 1. CDR1 and CDR2 from the germline V gene are LGHNA and YSLEER. CDR3 sequence: CASGGGDTQYF. CDR3 coding DNA: TGCGCCAGCGGGGGGGGAGATACGCAGTATTTT.

J is TRBJ1-2 and V is TRBV5-4; D remains ambiguous. The V gene lost 0 bases and the J gene lost 8 bases, with 11 bases spanning the gap. The CDR3 has 13 amino acids. From germline, CDR1 is SGHNT and CDR2 YYREEE (reference sequence). The CDR3 coding sequence is TGTGCCAGCAGCTTGGAGCCGTGGGGAGGCTACACCTTC. As protein: CASSLEPWGGYTF.

This chain joins TRBV5-1 and TRBJ2-7, with TRBD1 matching 11 bases. The length of the CDR3 is 16 residues. V shed 0 bases, J shed 1 base, and the junction held 3 bases outside the gene matches. The germline gives CDR1 SGHRS, CDR2 YFSETQ. CDR3 residues: CASSLEGTGGSYEQYF. The CDR3 DNA reads TGCGCCAGCAGCTTGGAGGGGACAGGGGGTTCCTACGAGCAGTACTTC. The variable domain in full, completed from reference TRBV5-1 and TRBJ2-7, reads KAGVTQTPRYLIKTRGQQVTLSCSPISGHRSVSWYQQTPGQGLQFLFEYFSETQRNKGNFPGRFSGRQFSNSRSEMNVSTLELGDSALYLCASSLEGTGGSYEQYFGPGTRLTVT.

The CDR3 is CASSLIGGDTDTQYF. CDR3 DNA sequence: TGTGCCAGCAGCTTAATTGGCGGAGACACAGATACGCAGTATTTT. This chain uses TRBV7-3 with TRBJ2-3; D not certain. Trimming left V 1 base short and J 2 bases short, with 10 bases between. The CDR3 spans 15 residues. Per germline, CDR1 SGHTA and CDR2 FQGTGA.

The chain joins TRBV5-4 to TRBJ2-3, with 10 bases identical to TRBD2. J lost 2 bases, V lost 1 base, and 7 bases had no gene match. Germline CDR1 reads SGHNT; CDR2 reads YYREEE (reference sequence). The CDR3 sequence is 17 residues long. CDR3 protein: CASSLWVAGGFTDTQYF. In DNA, the CDR3 is TGTGCCAGCAGCTTGTGGGTAGCGGGGGGCTTCACAGATACGCAGTATTTT.

The V and J genes are TRBV6-4 and TRBJ2-1, with 9 bases that match TRBD2. CDR1 and CDR2 (germline): MRHNA, SNTAGT. This CDR3 has 15 residues. V was clipped by 4 bases and J by 7 bases; unmatched bases: 8. CDR3 nucleotide sequence: TGTGCCAGCAGTGTTGGTAGCGGGAGTGGGAATGAGCAGTTCTTC. Translation: CASSVGSGSGNEQFF.

This clone was observed a few times. This sequence joins TRBV7-2 and TRBJ2-4, with unresolved D. The CDR3 is 15 amino acids. CDR1 and CDR2 (germline): SGHTA, FQGNSA. The V end lost 0 bases, the J end lost 0 bases, and 6 bases lay between the germline ends. DNA of the CDR3: TGTGCCAGCAGCTTAGCGAAAGGAGCCAAAAACATTCAGTACTTC. Amino acids: CASSLAKGAKNIQYF.

The V call is TRBV6-5, the J call TRBJ2-7; D uncertain. The V end was cut by 6 bases, the J end by 1 base, with 10 bases between. The CDR3 consists of 13 residues. Germline V gene data show CDR1 as MNHEY and CDR2 as SVGAGI. For the CDR3, the DNA is TGTGCCAGCAGCCACCAGCATTCCTACGAGCAGTACTTC. Translated, it gives CASSHQHSYEQYF.

The chain couples TRBV7-9 to TRBJ2-2; D gene unclear. Germline CDR1 is SEHNR and CDR2 is FQNEAQ (reference sequence). CDR3 size: 15 residues. Trimming took off 4 bases at V and 4 bases at J, with 13 bases between the two ends. The CDR3 region has the DNA TGTGCCAGCAGCTCCCTCCGGCTGGGCACCGGGGAGCTGTTTTTT. Its translation: CASSSLRLGTGELFF.

This rearrangement joins TRBV6-5 to TRBJ2-1; 11 nucleotides match TRBD2. The CDR3 consists of 14 residues. The V and J ends lost 5 bases and 4 bases, in that order; junction bases with no gene match: 1. Germline lookup yields CDR1 MNHEY and CDR2 SVGAGI. The CDR3, as DNA: TGTGCCAGCAGTATAGCGGGAGGGTACAATGAGCAGTTCTTC. This encodes CASSIAGGYNEQFF.

This clone has a single count. V is TRBV4-1 and J is TRBJ1-1, with a weak D call TRBD1 (6 bases). Germline CDR1 and CDR2: MGHRA and YSYEKL. With 6 bases removed from V and 5 bases from J, the gap between germline ends came to 19 bases. The CDR3 contains 15 residues. The chain's CDR3 is CASSRKGRGWTEAFF. The CDR3 DNA reads TGCGCCAGCAGTCGGAAGGGAAGGGGGTGGACTGAAGCTTTCTTT.

This clone has only a few counts. The genes are TRBV19 and TRBJ1-2; TRBD1 matches 9 bases. Trimming removed 8 bases from V and 6 bases from J; junction bases left unmatched: 13. The CDR3 runs 15 residues. CDR1 and CDR2 from the germline V gene are LNHDA and SQIVND (reference sequence). This CDR3 is CASLLTGGSGNGYTF. CDR3 in DNA: TGTGCCAGTCTGCTAACAGGGGGCTCTGGGAATGGCTACACCTTC.

The V call is TRBV2, the J call TRBJ2-7; either TRBD1 or TRBD2 may supply D (5 bases each). CDR1 is SNHLY, CDR2 FYNNEI, per germline. The length of the CDR3 is 13 residues. Trimming took off 4 bases at V and 4 bases at J, with 11 bases between the two ends. Here the CDR3 DNA reads TGTGCCAGCAGTGCGGGACGGCTATACGAGCAGTACTTC. Translating gives CASSAGRLYEQYF.